Below are 14 T cell receptor beta chains sequenced from a single sample in a study of CD8 T cells in Susac syndrome. Random hexamers served to reverse transcribe roughly 0.5 to 1 ug RNA. TCRdb re-called the immunoSEQ multiplex PCR reads through MiXCR, storing one row per CDR3 protein. Among roughly 80,000 distinct CDR3 sequences listed, 91% were seen once. Sequenced sample: CD8+ T cells from PBMCs. These TCRs come from a human donor with multiple sclerosis.

The J gene is TRBJ2-3, the V gene TRBV11-1; 8 nucleotides line up with TRBD2. The V gene end was trimmed by 4 bases and the J gene end by 1 base; junction bases not matched to a gene: 1. Germline CDR1 is SGHAT and CDR2 is FQDESV (reference sequence). This CDR3 has 14 residues. Here the CDR3 reads CASSYSGGTDTQYF. The CDR3 region has the DNA TGTGCCAGCAGCTATAGCGGGGGCACAGATACGCAGTATTTT.

A single count supports this clonotype. The chain uses TRBV13 and TRBJ2-6, with D perhaps assigned TRBD1 or TRBD2 (6 bases each). V was pared by 0 bases and J by 1 base, with 19 bases between. CDR3 length: 20 amino acids. Germline assignment: CDR1 PRHDT and CDR2 FYEKMQ (reference sequence). CDR3 sequence: CASSLGLGGPRSSGANVLTF. The CDR3 DNA sequence: TGTGCCAGCAGCTTAGGCCTGGGGGGCCCACGTAGTTCTGGGGCCAACGTCCTGACTTTC.

The V and J genes are TRBV6-5 and TRBJ2-6, with D uncertain. V dropped 3 bases and J dropped 0 bases, with 6 bases sitting between them. Per the germline V gene, CDR1 is MNHEY and CDR2 is SVGAGI. The CDR3 sequence is 15 residues long. CDR3 amino acids: CASSYRYSGANVLTF. CDR3 bases: TGTGCCAGCAGTTATAGGTACTCTGGGGCCAACGTCCTGACTTTC.

This chain links TRBV19 with TRBJ2-1; either TRBD1 or TRBD2 may supply D (6 bases each). The CDR3 is 14 amino acids. The V gene's germline CDR1 is LNHDA and CDR2 SQIVND (reference sequence). Trimming stripped 3 bases from V and 5 bases from J, with 11 bases between. The DNA of the CDR3 is TGTGCCAGTAGTATGGGGGGCCGGAACAATGAGCAGTTCTTC. This gives the protein CASSMGGRNNEQFF.

The rearrangement joins TRBV27 to TRBJ1-5, with TRBD1 as a possible D gene (5 bases). Trimming left V 0 bases short and J 4 bases short, with 13 bases between. Germline V gives CDR1 MNHEY, CDR2 SMNVEV (reference sequence). CDR3 length equals 16 residues. In nucleotides, the CDR3 is TGTGCCAGCAGTTTATCCGGGACGGTGACTAATCAGCCCCAGCATTTT. Translation: CASSLSGTVTNQPQHF.

The chain is built from TRBV12-3 or TRBV12-4 and TRBJ2-1; 12 bases are shared with TRBD2. With V trimmed by 6 bases and J by 0 bases, 6 bases remained unmatched. CDR3 length: 17 amino acids. CDR3 region: CASSPGLAGSSYNEQFF. In DNA, the CDR3 is TGTGCCAGCAGCCCTGGACTAGCGGGGAGCTCCTACAATGAGCAGTTCTTC.

This clonotype was seen just once. The chain joins TRBV12-3 or TRBV12-4 to TRBJ1-5; 9 positions match TRBD1. Germline trimming cut 6 bases from V and 4 bases from J; bases unmatched to any gene: 13. This CDR3 is 17 amino acids long. The chain's CDR3 is CASRRTGAGKVNQPQHF. The CDR3 nucleotides are TGTGCCAGCAGACGGACAGGGGCAGGCAAGGTGAATCAGCCCCAGCATTTT.

This sequence joins TRBV30 and TRBJ2-3; TRBD1 is a possible D gene (6 bases). This CDR3 has 15 amino acids. Trimming removed 2 bases from V and 2 bases from J, with 14 bases in between. Per the germline V gene, CDR1 is GTSNPN and CDR2 is SVGIG (reference sequence). CDR3 in amino acids: CAWSYTGLVTDTQYF. The CDR3 nucleotides read TGTGCCTGGAGTTATACAGGGTTGGTCACAGATACGCAGTATTTT.

V gene TRBV4-3 combines with J gene TRBJ2-6; D is possibly TRBD1 or TRBD2 (5 bases each). The ends were cut back, 4 bases at V and 3 bases at J, with 13 bases in the middle. The CDR3 has 16 amino acids. In germline, CDR1 is LGHNA, CDR2 YSLEER. The CDR3 sequence is CASSPEEGHGANVLTF. CDR3 in DNA: TGCGCCAGCAGCCCAGAAGAGGGGCATGGGGCCAACGTCCTGACTTTC.

In its sample, this clonotype was seen a few times. V and J are TRBV5-1 and TRBJ1-1, with a possible D match to TRBD1 (5 bases). The V and J ends lost 3 bases and 3 bases respectively, with 21 bases between them. Per germline, CDR1 SGHRS and CDR2 YFSETQ. The CDR3 extends over 17 amino acids. The CDR3 here is CASSSTPDTRRDTEAFF. In nucleotides, the CDR3 is TGCGCCAGCAGCTCGACACCGGACACAAGAAGGGACACTGAAGCTTTCTTT.

CDR3 nucleotide sequence: TGTGCCAGCAGCTTAGCAGGGACAGTCAATGAGCAGTTCTTC. Residues: CASSLAGTVNEQFF. The chain is built from TRBV7-6 and TRBJ2-1; 7 bases fit TRBD1. The CDR3 consists of 14 residues. V was clipped by 0 bases and J by 6 bases; unmatched bases: 2. Germline CDR1 and CDR2: SGHVS and FNYEAQ.

A single count supports this clonotype. This chain links TRBV7-8 with TRBJ2-1; D may correspond to TRBD1 or TRBD2 (5 bases each). Germline V gene lookup returns CDR1 SGHVS and CDR2 FQNEAQ. V was pared by 2 bases and J by 5 bases, with 10 bases between. The CDR3 consists of 14 residues. The CDR3 bases are TGTGCCAGCAGCTTACCGGGACCTCACAATGAGCAGTTCTTC. It specifies CASSLPGPHNEQFF.

J is TRBJ2-3 and V is TRBV24-1; 7 bases agree with TRBD1. The length of the CDR3 is 17 residues. Germline V CDR1 and CDR2: KGHDR, SFDVKD. V shed 1 base and J 2 bases; nucleotides not matched to a gene: 8. CDR3 bases: TGTGCCACCAGTGATTTAAGTTGGGGACAGAACACAGATACGCAGTATTTT. Translating gives CATSDLSWGQNTDTQYF.

This chain connects TRBV7-2 to TRBJ2-7; weak D call: TRBD2 (5 bases). The CDR3 loop spans 12 amino acids. Germline CDR1 reads SGHTA; CDR2 reads FQGNSA. Trimming left V 4 bases short and J 3 bases short, with 7 bases between. The CDR3 nucleotides read TGTGCCAGCAGCTGGGCGGGCTACGAGCAGTACTTC. Translating it yields CASSWAGYEQYF.